What follows are 10 T cell receptor beta chains derived from one specimen sequenced in a study of cytomegalovirus exposure and HLA in healthy donors. Generated by immunoSEQ multiplex PCR, the TCRdb table keeps only in-frame clones and is missing some. The table shows around 160,000 clones, with about 85% occurring only once. Input material: PBMCs. The source is a man aged 30 to 39 in good health and CMV-seropositive.

The chain couples TRBV5-6 to TRBJ2-7; D unresolved. This CDR3 contains 15 residues. From germline, CDR1 is SGHDT and CDR2 YYEEEE. Between the trimmed V and J ends, which lost 1 base and 0 bases, there was a span of 11 bases. The CDR3 sequence is CASSLFSQSSYEQYF. The DNA for the CDR3 is TGTGCCAGCAGCTTGTTTTCACAGAGCTCCTACGAGCAGTACTTC.

The V call is TRBV14, the J call TRBJ2-1; the match to TRBD1 covers 7 bases. This CDR3 has 18 amino acids. Germline assignment: CDR1 SGHDN and CDR2 FVKESK. Germline trimming cut 6 bases from V and 9 bases from J; bases unmatched to any gene: 23. The CDR3 here is CASRPGLVEGASYGEQFF. The CDR3, as DNA: TGTGCCAGCAGACCTGGGCTGGTCGAGGGGGCAAGTTATGGTGAGCAGTTCTTC.

The genes are TRBV30 and TRBJ2-1, with D unresolved. Germline assignment: CDR1 GTSNPN and CDR2 SVGIG (reference sequence). The V end lost 0 bases, the J end lost 7 bases, and 7 bases lay between the germline ends. The CDR3 spans 12 residues. The CDR3 is CAWSVATNEQFF. The DNA of the CDR3 is TGTGCCTGGAGTGTAGCCACTAATGAGCAGTTCTTC.

J is TRBJ2-1 and V is TRBV4-1; 11 bases line up with TRBD2. V lost 4 bases to trimming and J lost 2 bases; unmatched junction nucleotides: 1. From germline, CDR1 is MGHRA and CDR2 YSYEKL. This CDR3 contains 15 residues. The CDR3 DNA sequence: TGCGCCAGCAGCCCTAGCGGGGGGACCTACAATGAGCAGTTCTTC. Translating gives CASSPSGGTYNEQFF.

The chain links TRBV6-1 to TRBJ1-1; D is ambiguous. Looked up from germline, CDR1 is MNHNS and CDR2 is SASEGT. Trimming took off 8 bases at V and 4 bases at J, with 11 bases between the two ends. The CDR3 covers 12 residues. The CDR3 loop is CASLREGTEAFF. The CDR3 DNA is TGTGCCAGCCTGAGGGAAGGCACTGAAGCTTTCTTT.

J is TRBJ2-3 and V is TRBV9; tentative D call: TRBD2 (5 bases). Per germline, CDR1 SGDLS and CDR2 YYNGEE. V gave up 0 bases and J gave up 6 bases, with 14 bases separating them. This CDR3 contains 15 residues. CDR3 sequence reads: CASSVGASGGDTQYF. Here the CDR3 DNA reads TGTGCCAGCAGCGTAGGGGCTAGTGGCGGGGATACGCAGTATTTT.

This clone was observed a handful of times. J is TRBJ2-2 and V is TRBV27; D is ambiguous. CDR3 length: 16 amino acids. The V gene's germline CDR1 is MNHEY and CDR2 SMNVEV (reference sequence). Trimming left V 2 bases short and J 0 bases short, with 10 bases between. CDR3 region: CASSLIMSANTGELFF. CDR3 DNA sequence: TGTGCCAGCAGTTTAATCATGTCAGCGAACACCGGGGAGCTGTTTTTT.

This clone was counted only a few times. This chain links TRBV21-1 with TRBJ1-2; no DNA check was done on the table's D call, TRBD1. TRBV21-1 is designated a pseudogene. The CDR3 consists of 16 residues. Here the CDR3 reads CASSSGPGTANYGYTF. CDR3 in DNA: TGTGCCAGCAGCAGCGGACCCGGGACAGCTAACTATGGCTACACCTTC.

The chain couples TRBV4-3 to TRBJ2-1, with TRBD2 identical over 9 bases. The germline gives CDR1 LGHNA, CDR2 YSLEER. V dropped 1 base and J dropped 2; count of bases not matched to a gene: 3. The length of the CDR3 is 16 residues. CDR3 sequence (DNA): TGCGCCAGCAGCCAAGTTGCTAGCGGGGCCTACAATGAGCAGTTCTTC. This sequence encodes CASSQVASGAYNEQFF.

This clone has only one observation. CDR3 protein: CASSQGQGYNEQFF. The CDR3 coding sequence is TGTGCCAGCTCACAAGGACAGGGATACAATGAGCAGTTCTTC. This chain uses TRBV18 with TRBJ2-1, with 8 bases fitting TRBD1. Germline CDR1 is KGHSH and CDR2 is LQKENI. J gave up 4 bases and V 4 bases, and 3 bases lay outside the gene matches. This CDR3 has 14 amino acids.